Each of the 32 T cell receptor beta chains below was sequenced from the same sample in a study of yellow fever vaccine responses in identical twins. Via MiXCR, TCRdb re-called the RT-PCR reads, giving one row per CDR3 protein. The data contain roughly 3,500 distinct CDR3 sequences, around 87% of them singletons. The source was T cells from blood (PBMCs), unsorted or a sorted subset (not recorded which), collected before or after yellow fever vaccination (not recorded which). The receptors originated from a woman aged 18 to 35 who received the yellow fever vaccine.

J is TRBJ2-1 and V is TRBV29-1, with TRBD1 matching 10 bases. CDR3 length equals 14 residues. Per germline, CDR1 SQVTM and CDR2 ANQGSEA. After removal of 6 bases from V and 5 bases from J, the junction contained 7 bases not matched to a gene. The CDR3 coding sequence is TGCAGCGTGAGCCGGGACAGGGGCAACAATGAGCAGTTCTTC. Translated: CSVSRDRGNNEQFF.

The rearrangement links TRBV7-2 to TRBJ2-7; 7 bases fit TRBD2. In germline, CDR1 is SGHTA, CDR2 FQGNSA. The trim removed 5 bases at V and 3 bases at J, leaving 1 base unmatched. This CDR3 has 12 amino acids. CDR3 in amino acids: CASSRTSYEQYF. The DNA of the CDR3 is TGTGCCAGCAGCCGGACTAGCTACGAGCAGTACTTC. Combining the CDR3 with reference TRBV7-2 and TRBJ2-7 gives the whole variable domain GAGVSQSPSNKVTEKGKDVELRCDPISGHTALYWYRQSLGQGLEFLIYFQGNSAPDKSGLPSDRFSAERTGGSVSTLTIQRTQQEDSAVYLCASSRTSYEQYFGPGTRLTVT.

The rearrangement uses TRBV4-2 and TRBJ2-3; 9 bases agree with TRBD2. CDR3 length: 17 residues. Germline V gene sequence: CDR1 LGHNA, CDR2 YNFKEQ. The ends lost 4 bases at V and 6 bases at J; junction bases unmatched: 14. CDR3 residues: CASSPGTSLNSGDTQYF. For the CDR3, the DNA is TGTGCCAGCAGCCCCGGGACTAGCCTCAATAGTGGGGATACGCAGTATTTT.

This rearrangement joins TRBV29-1 to TRBJ2-3; D gene uncertain. The CDR3 sequence is 13 residues long. The germline V and J ends were trimmed by 7 bases and 0 bases, with 11 bases remaining between them. In germline, CDR1 is SQVTM, CDR2 ANQGSEA. CDR3 protein: CSAAGPSTDTQYF. The CDR3 DNA sequence: TGCAGCGCAGCTGGGCCTAGCACAGATACGCAGTATTTT.

The rearrangement links TRBV5-6 to TRBJ2-3, with a tentative D call TRBD2 (6 bases). Trimming cost V 10 bases and J 0 bases, with 21 bases left between them. This CDR3 contains 16 residues. Germline assignment: CDR1 SGHDT and CDR2 YYEEEE. The CDR3, as DNA: TGTGCCCCGGGGAGGTTCGGAGACTCTAGCACAGATACGCAGTATTTT. Its translation is CAPGRFGDSSTDTQYF.

The genes are TRBV5-1 and TRBJ2-3; D is ambiguous. This CDR3 is 15 amino acids long. Trimming removed 5 bases at V and 1 base at J, with 14 bases between. The germline V gene has CDR1 SGHRS and CDR2 YFSETQ. As DNA, the CDR3 is TGCGCCAGCAGTTCGGACGGGTTGGGCACAGATACGCAGTATTTT. It translates to CASSSDGLGTDTQYF.

The chain joins TRBV11-3 to TRBJ2-3; D gene uncertain. Germline V CDR1 and CDR2: SGHNT, YENEEA. This CDR3 has 14 residues. Trimming took 0 bases from V and 8 from J, leaving 12 bases between them. CDR3 in amino acids: CASSLDGRLGTQYF. The CDR3 DNA reads as TGTGCCAGCAGCTTAGATGGACGACTGGGTACGCAGTATTTT.

This chain links TRBV7-2 with TRBJ2-7; no definite D call. CDR3 length: 13 amino acids. Germline V gene lookup returns CDR1 SGHTA and CDR2 FQGNSA. Trimming took 0 bases from V and 1 from J, leaving 4 bases between them. DNA for the CDR3: TGTGCCAGCAGCTTAGCTATTTCCTACGAGCAGTACTTC. It specifies CASSLAISYEQYF.

CDR3 nucleotides: TGTGCCAGCAGCCTTCAGGGTTATCAGCCCCAGCATTTT. Translated, it gives CASSLQGYQPQHF. The J gene is TRBJ1-5, the V gene TRBV7-2, with a tentative D call TRBD1 (5 bases). Germline CDR1 SGHTA, CDR2 FQGNSA. The CDR3 is 13 residues long. Trimming removed 5 bases at V and 5 bases at J, with 10 bases between. Full variable domain (missing parts from reference TRBV7-2 and TRBJ1-5): GAGVSQSPSNKVTEKGKDVELRCDPISGHTALYWYRQSLGQGLEFLIYFQGNSAPDKSGLPSDRFSAERTGGSVSTLTIQRTQQEDSAVYLCASSLQGYQPQHFGDGTRLSIL.

V is TRBV11-1 and J is TRBJ2-1; D is perhaps TRBD1 (6 bases). The V gene lost 2 bases and the J gene lost 6 bases, with 8 bases spanning the gap. The germline V gene encodes CDR1 SGHAT and CDR2 FQDESV (reference sequence). This CDR3 has 13 residues. CDR3 nucleotide sequence: TGTGCCAGCAGCTTATGGGACACCAATGAGCAGTTCTTC. This gives the protein CASSLWDTNEQFF.

The genes are TRBV2 and TRBJ1-1; the match to TRBD1 covers 9 bases. Germline lookup yields CDR1 SNHLY and CDR2 FYNNEI. CDR3 length equals 13 residues. Written as DNA, the CDR3 is TGTGCTACAATCCGGGACAGGGAAGCTGAAGCTTTCTTT. This translates into CATIRDREAEAFF.

V gene TRBV9 combines with J gene TRBJ1-2; 9 bases align to TRBD1. The CDR3 sequence is 14 residues long. CDR1 SGDLS and CDR2 YYNGEE come from the germline V gene. The V gene end was trimmed by 3 bases and the J gene end by 3 bases; junction bases not matched to a gene: 3. Written as DNA, the CDR3 is TGTGCCAGCAGCGCGGACAGGGGAGACTATGGCTACACCTTC. Its translation is CASSADRGDYGYTF.

This clonotype was counted once. The chain carries TRBV14 and TRBJ2-7, with D unresolved. This CDR3 spans 12 amino acids. Germline-derived CDR1 and CDR2 are SGHDN and FVKESK. Trimming removed 1 base from V and 6 bases from J, with 7 bases in between. The CDR3 region is CASSQGLGEQYF. The DNA for the CDR3 is TGTGCCAGCAGCCAAGGGTTGGGCGAGCAGTACTTC.

This chain uses TRBV11-1 with TRBJ1-5; D remains ambiguous. This CDR3 contains 13 residues. The V gene lost 1 base and the J gene lost 4 bases, with 5 bases spanning the gap. CDR1 and CDR2 (germline): SGHAT, FQDESV (reference sequence). CDR3 sequence: CASSLGRNQPQHF. Here the CDR3 DNA reads TGTGCCAGCAGCTTAGGTCGGAATCAGCCCCAGCATTTT.

The rearrangement joins TRBV7-9 to TRBJ2-3, with D unresolved. The germline V gene has CDR1 SEHNR and CDR2 FQNEAQ (reference sequence). This CDR3 has 13 residues. Trimming pared 1 base from V and 2 bases from J, leaving 4 bases between. In DNA, the CDR3 is TGTGCCAGCAGCTTAGGTCTCACAGATACGCAGTATTTT. Translating it yields CASSLGLTDTQYF.

The gene calls are TRBV11-1 and TRBJ1-2; D possibly corresponds to TRBD1 (5 bases). Trimming removed 6 bases at V and 4 bases at J, with 15 bases between. CDR1 is SGHAT, CDR2 FQDESV, per germline (reference sequence). The CDR3 loop spans 14 amino acids. CDR3 protein: CASSTFRVSYGYTF. The CDR3 nucleotides read TGTGCCAGCAGTACTTTCAGGGTGTCCTATGGCTACACCTTC.

In its sample, this clonotype was seen once. V gene TRBV2 combines with J gene TRBJ1-6; 8 nucleotides align to TRBD1. The V and J ends lost 7 bases and 10 bases, in that order; junction bases with no gene match: 12. This CDR3 is built from 15 residues. Germline V gives CDR1 SNHLY, CDR2 FYNNEI. The CDR3 protein is CASTGPGQVHSPLHF. CDR3 in DNA: TGTGCCAGCACTGGCCCGGGACAGGTCCACTCACCCCTCCACTTT.

V is TRBV7-2 and J is TRBJ2-7, with no clear D. The CDR3 is made up of 13 amino acids. The V end lost 2 bases, the J end lost 1 base, and 6 bases lay between the germline ends. CDR1 and CDR2 (germline): SGHTA, FQGNSA. The CDR3 DNA follows: TGTGCCAGCAGCTTACATCATTCCTACGAGCAGTACTTC. Protein: CASSLHHSYEQYF. Full variable domain (missing parts from reference TRBV7-2 and TRBJ2-7): GAGVSQSPSNKVTEKGKDVELRCDPISGHTALYWYRQSLGQGLEFLIYFQGNSAPDKSGLPSDRFSAERTGGSVSTLTIQRTQQEDSAVYLCASSLHHSYEQYFGPGTRLTVT.

This clonotype has just one count. The J gene is TRBJ1-1, the V gene TRBV11-1, with D perhaps matching TRBD1 (5 bases). This CDR3 spans 13 amino acids. Per the germline V gene, CDR1 is SGHAT and CDR2 is FQDESV (reference sequence). Trimming cost V 5 bases and J 5 bases, with 12 bases left between them. CDR3 protein: CASSPGFGTEAFF. In DNA form, the CDR3 reads TGTGCCAGCAGCCCAGGGTTCGGGACTGAAGCTTTCTTT.

This chain links TRBV20-1 with TRBJ1-4, with D unresolved. V was clipped by 5 bases and J by 4 bases, with 11 bases between them. The CDR3 runs to 13 residues. Germline lookup yields CDR1 DFQATT and CDR2 SNEGSKA (reference sequence). The CDR3 region is CSARGSGNEKLFF. CDR3 DNA sequence: TGCAGTGCTCGCGGGAGCGGTAATGAAAAACTGTTTTTT.

J is TRBJ2-5 and V is TRBV18; D remains ambiguous. Deletions cut 2 bases from V and 3 bases from J, with 4 bases between. The CDR3 runs to 12 residues. The V gene's germline CDR1 is KGHSH and CDR2 LQKENI. CDR3 sequence: CASSPGKETQYF. CDR3 nucleotide sequence: TGTGCCAGCTCACCAGGAAAAGAGACCCAGTACTTC.

In its sample, this clonotype was seen a few times. CDR3 residues: CASSLMGQSYEQYF. DNA for the CDR3: TGTGCCAGCAGCTTGATGGGACAGTCCTACGAGCAGTACTTC. The J gene is TRBJ2-7, the V gene TRBV5-4; 7 bases align to TRBD1. The V gene end was trimmed by 1 base and the J gene end by 1 base; junction bases not matched to a gene: 2. The germline V gene has CDR1 SGHNT and CDR2 YYREEE (reference sequence). This CDR3 has 14 amino acids.

The chain links TRBV23-1 to TRBJ2-5; D may be TRBD2 (5 bases). TRBV23-1 is recorded as an ORF, its role being uncertain. Trimming left V 4 bases short and J 5 bases short, with 11 bases between. This CDR3 contains 13 residues. CDR3 loop: CASSPRGVETQYF. CDR3 nucleotides: TGCGCCAGCAGTCCTCGGGGAGTGGAGACCCAGTACTTC.

The genes are TRBV7-9 and TRBJ1-6; D gene uncertain. The CDR3 has 14 amino acids. Germline CDR1 is SEHNR and CDR2 is FQNEAQ (reference sequence). V gave up 2 bases and J gave up 7 bases, with 9 bases separating them. Here the CDR3 DNA reads TGTGCCAGCAGCTTAAGAGGGATGAATTCACCCCTCCACTTT. Protein: CASSLRGMNSPLHF.

The rearrangement links TRBV18 to TRBJ2-2, with D unresolved. This CDR3 region has 12 residues. With 6 bases removed from V and 4 bases from J, the gap between germline ends came to 6 bases. The germline gives CDR1 KGHSH, CDR2 LQKENI. The CDR3 DNA is TGTGCCAGCTCCAAAGTCACCGGGGAGCTGTTTTTT. Translation: CASSKVTGELFF.

This chain connects TRBV3-1 to TRBJ2-2; D is undetermined. The germline V gene encodes CDR1 LGHDT and CDR2 YNNKEL (reference sequence). The V end lost 4 bases, the J end lost 1 base, and 7 bases lay between the germline ends. The CDR3 runs 14 residues. The CDR3 spells CASSPLRNTGELFF. The CDR3 DNA sequence: TGTGCCAGCAGCCCCCTCAGGAACACCGGGGAGCTGTTTTTT.

The chain uses TRBV6-5 and TRBJ1-2, with D possibly TRBD1 on 6 matching bases. CDR3 length equals 13 residues. With 2 bases removed from V and 8 bases from J, the gap between germline ends came to 12 bases. CDR1 and CDR2 (germline): MNHEY, SVGAGI. DNA of the CDR3: TGTGCCAGCAGTTACCGAAACAGGGACGGCTACACCTTC. Its protein is CASSYRNRDGYTF.

This chain connects TRBV5-1 to TRBJ2-6, with 10 bases matching TRBD1. The CDR3 totals 16 residues. CDR1 SGHRS and CDR2 YFSETQ come from the germline V gene. The V segment lost 7 bases and the J segment 1 base; nucleotides outside the gene matches: 5. The CDR3 DNA is TGCGCCAGCCAGACAGGGGGCGCGTCTGGGGCCAACGTCCTGACTTTC. As protein: CASQTGGASGANVLTF. Full variable domain (rest looked up from reference TRBV5-1 and TRBJ2-6): KAGVTQTPRYLIKTRGQQVTLSCSPISGHRSVSWYQQTPGQGLQFLFEYFSETQRNKGNFPGRFSGRQFSNSRSEMNVSTLELGDSALYLCASQTGGASGANVLTFGAGSRLTVL.

This clonotype was picked up a small number of times. The V call is TRBV5-3, the J call TRBJ1-3, with a tentative D call TRBD1 (5 bases). TRBV5-3 is filed as an ORF, its function uncertain. Deletions cut 3 bases from V and 0 bases from J, with 13 bases between. The CDR3 is 16 amino acids. The DNA of the CDR3 is TGTGCCAGAAGCTGGAAGCCAGGGACCTCTGGAAACACCATATATTTT. Its translation: CARSWKPGTSGNTIYF.

The chain has TRBV20-1 and TRBJ1-5; no definite D call. CDR1 and CDR2 (germline): DFQATT, SNEGSKA (reference sequence). This CDR3 comprises 13 residues. The V end was cut by 5 bases, the J end by 0 bases, with 8 bases between. For the CDR3, the DNA is TGCAGTGCTCCGAGTGGTAGCAATCAGCCCCAGCATTTT. Translating gives CSAPSGSNQPQHF.

On this clonotype: The junction departs from the called germline gene at one end, perhaps through a read error. The chain combines TRBV5-5 with TRBJ1-1; 10 bases map to TRBD1. This CDR3 has 17 amino acids. The germline V gene has CDR1 SGHKS and CDR2 YYEKEE (reference sequence). The CDR3 reads CASSPNPGQGRGTEAFF. In nucleotides, the CDR3 is TGCGCCAGCAGCCCTAACCCGGGACAGGGGAGGGGTACTGAAGCTTTCTTT.

The chain employs TRBV7-9 and TRBJ2-2, with TRBD2 as a possible D gene (5 bases). Trimming stripped 5 bases from V and 4 bases from J, with 11 bases between. The CDR3 has 14 residues. Germline V gene sequence: CDR1 SEHNR, CDR2 FQNEAQ (reference sequence). For the CDR3, the DNA is TGTGCCAGCAGCCCAAAGGACTCCACCGGGGAGCTGTTTTTT. Its protein product is CASSPKDSTGELFF.